This entry lists 27 T cell receptor beta chains sequenced from one sample in a study of Ad26.COV2.S vaccination and SARS-CoV-2 variants. As for treatment: 19 received Ad26.COV2.S at low or high dose, single or two shots; 5 received placebo; per-sample allocation not given. The samples were gathered on day 63 after the first injection of vaccine or placebo. TCRdb's copy holds only in-frame clones and misses some; the assay was immunoSEQ multiplex PCR. The profile covers about 480,000 clones, with about 83% appearing a single time and roughly 13% taken by the ten largest. The sequencing here drew on peripheral blood, taken in a trial of Ad26.COV2.S vaccine versus placebo. Source of these receptors: a person between 18 and 60 years old who received the Ad26.COV2.S COVID-19 vaccine or a placebo.

This chain links TRBV27 with TRBJ2-7; a weak D match, TRBD1 (6 bases). CDR1 is MNHEY and CDR2 is SMNVEV in the germline V gene (reference sequence). V was trimmed by 6 bases and J by 5 bases, leaving 17 bases between them. This CDR3 comprises 14 residues. CDR3 sequence reads: CASRRGGLVDEQYF. DNA for the CDR3: TGTGCCAGCAGACGAGGGGGTCTGGTCGACGAGCAGTACTTC.

The gene calls are TRBV28 and TRBJ1-1; 9 bases map to TRBD1. V was clipped by 4 bases and J by 4 bases; unmatched bases: 7. Germline CDR1 and CDR2: MDHEN and SYDVKM. The CDR3 runs to 15 residues. The CDR3 sequence is CASSYTGGLGTEAFF. For the CDR3, the DNA is TGTGCCAGCAGTTATACAGGGGGCCTGGGCACTGAAGCTTTCTTT. The whole variable domain, remainder taken from reference TRBV28 and TRBJ1-1, is DVKVTQSSRYLVKRTGEKVFLECVQDMDHENMFWYRQDPGLGLRLIYFSYDVKMKEKGDIPEGYSVSREKKERFSLILESASTNQTSMYLCASSYTGGLGTEAFFGQGTRLTVV.

The CDR3 DNA reads TGTGCCAGCAGCCACGGACTAGCGGAAGAGACCCAGTACTTC. Protein product: CASSHGLAEETQYF. The gene calls are TRBV7-9 and TRBJ2-5, with 10 bases lining up with TRBD2. V shed 5 bases, J shed 3 bases, and the junction held 3 bases outside the gene matches. The CDR3 has 14 residues. The V gene's germline CDR1 is SEHNR and CDR2 FQNEAQ (reference sequence).

The gene calls are TRBV6-2 or TRBV6-3 and TRBJ2-7, with D hard to call. With 4 bases removed from V and 3 bases from J, the gap between germline ends came to 13 bases. The CDR3 runs 14 residues. The germline CDR1 and CDR2 sequences are MNHEY and SVGEGT. The DNA of the CDR3 is TGTGCCAGCAGTTTCCAAGGACGGATCTACGAGCAGTACTTC. The encoded protein is CASSFQGRIYEQYF.

The chain combines TRBV7-9 with TRBJ1-2, with TRBD1 as a possible D gene (5 bases). Germline V gives CDR1 SEHNR, CDR2 FQNEAQ (reference sequence). V shed 4 bases and J shed 7 bases, with 13 bases lying between them. The CDR3 sequence is 13 residues long. CDR3 in amino acids: CASSSSAGGGYTF. The CDR3 bases are TGTGCCAGCAGCTCTTCCGCTGGGGGTGGCTACACCTTC.

The V call is TRBV27, the J call TRBJ1-2; D unresolved. CDR3 length: 15 residues. The V end lost 4 bases, the J end lost 2 bases, and 14 bases lay between the germline ends. In germline, CDR1 is MNHEY, CDR2 SMNVEV (reference sequence). The CDR3 region has the DNA TGTGCCAGCAGTTCGGACGCAGCTTCAAACTATGGCTACACCTTC. Protein: CASSSDAASNYGYTF.

The chain combines TRBV6-6 with TRBJ1-3; TRBD1 is a possible D gene (5 bases). Trimming stripped 5 bases from V and 0 bases from J, with 23 bases between. Germline CDR1 is MNHNY and CDR2 is SVGAGI (reference sequence). There are 19 residues in the CDR3. The CDR3 DNA reads as TGTGCCAGCAGTCGAGGGACGGTTCTGGCAACCCCCTCTGGAAACACCATATATTTT. It translates to CASSRGTVLATPSGNTIYF.

This clone was seen only a few times. The gene calls are TRBV7-9 and TRBJ1-2; no clear D. The CDR3 contains 14 residues. V was cut by 6 bases and J by 4 bases, with 15 bases left in between. Germline CDR1 reads SEHNR; CDR2 reads FQNEAQ (reference sequence). Here the CDR3 DNA reads TGTGCCAGCAGTCCCTCCGGGGTGGGCTATGGCTACACCTTC. As protein: CASSPSGVGYGYTF.

The V and J genes are TRBV18 and TRBJ1-1; D not resolved. Germline loops: CDR1 KGHSH, CDR2 LQKENI. The CDR3 has 14 amino acids. Between the trimmed V and J ends, which lost 4 bases and 0 bases, there was a span of 9 bases. CDR3 DNA: TGTGCCAGCTCACGGAAAGAAATGAACACTGAAGCTTTCTTT. It encodes CASSRKEMNTEAFF.

The chain combines TRBV20-1 with TRBJ2-7; D remains unclear. The CDR3 contains 11 residues. The V end was cut by 0 bases, the J end by 9 bases, with 9 bases between. CDR1 is DFQATT and CDR2 is SNEGSKA in the germline V gene (reference sequence). The CDR3 region has the DNA TGCAGTGCTAGAGAAGCCGCCGGGCAGTACTTC. This sequence encodes CSAREAAGQYF.

This chain connects TRBV6-6 to TRBJ2-7; D uncertain. The length of the CDR3 is 15 residues. V gave up 6 bases and J gave up 0 bases, with 15 bases separating them. Germline CDR1 and CDR2: MNHNY and SVGAGI (reference sequence). The CDR3 is CASRDILRSSYEQYF. As DNA, the CDR3 is TGTGCCAGCAGAGACATATTGCGGAGCTCCTACGAGCAGTACTTC.

V usage is TRBV7-8 and J usage is TRBJ1-3, with D unclear. With 5 bases removed from V and 6 bases from J, the gap between germline ends came to 8 bases. The CDR3 consists of 12 residues. Per the germline V gene, CDR1 is SGHVS and CDR2 is FQNEAQ. The CDR3 sequence is CASSPTKNTIYF. CDR3 bases: TGTGCCAGCAGCCCTACGAAAAACACCATATATTTT.

This clone was detected only once. CDR3 sequence (DNA): TGTGCCAGCAGTTTATGGGGGGGCGCTTATGGCTACACCTTC. Protein sequence: CASSLWGGAYGYTF. V usage is TRBV28 and J usage is TRBJ1-2, with a tentative D call TRBD1 (6 bases). V was clipped by 0 bases and J by 5 bases, with 10 bases between them. The CDR3 contains 14 residues. Germline CDR1 MDHEN, CDR2 SYDVKM.

The V gene is TRBV16, the J gene TRBJ1-2, with D tentatively TRBD1 (6 bases). With 0 bases removed from V and 6 bases from J, the gap between germline ends came to 11 bases. From germline, CDR1 is KGHSY and CDR2 FQNENV. The CDR3 spans 14 residues. CDR3 nucleotides: TGTGCCAGCAGCCAATCAGGGACATCAAATGGCTACACCTTC. This codes for CASSQSGTSNGYTF.

This chain uses TRBV29-1 with TRBJ1-4; D is perhaps TRBD1 (5 bases). Germline values: CDR1 SQVTM, CDR2 ANQGSEA. CDR3 length: 15 amino acids. Trimming pared 1 base from V and 4 bases from J, leaving 13 bases between. For the CDR3, the DNA is TGCAGCGTTGAAGGGCAAGGGCAGGGTAATGAAAAACTGTTTTTT. Its translation: CSVEGQGQGNEKLFF.

The chain links TRBV6-4 to TRBJ1-1; D unresolved. The V end was cut by 0 bases, the J end by 3 bases, with 5 bases between. Per germline, CDR1 MRHNA and CDR2 SNTAGT. CDR3 length: 13 residues. CDR3 sequence: CASSDSSDTEAFF. DNA of the CDR3: TGTGCCAGCAGTGACTCTTCGGACACTGAAGCTTTCTTT.

This clone was picked up one time. J is TRBJ2-3 and V is TRBV5-5, with 9 nucleotides matching TRBD2. Looked up from germline, CDR1 is SGHKS and CDR2 is YYEKEE (reference sequence). The CDR3 loop spans 18 amino acids. With V trimmed by 0 bases and J by 5 bases, 13 bases remained unmatched. The chain's CDR3 is CASSLAQGLAIREDTQYF. In nucleotides, the CDR3 is TGTGCCAGCAGCTTGGCACAGGGACTAGCAATACGCGAAGATACGCAGTATTTT.

The V and J genes are TRBV11-2 and TRBJ2-1; 9 nucleotides align to TRBD2. Germline V gives CDR1 SGHAT, CDR2 FQNNGV. The V segment lost 5 bases and the J segment 8 bases; nucleotides outside the gene matches: 10. The CDR3 sequence is 15 residues long. The DNA of the CDR3 is TGTGCCAGCAGCGTAGGGACTAGCTTTTCCCATGAGCAGTTCTTC. Its protein is CASSVGTSFSHEQFF.

The rearrangement joins TRBV3-1 (or the pseudogene TRBV3-2) to TRBJ1-3; D may be TRBD1 (6 bases). The CDR3 runs to 17 residues. V lost 1 base to trimming and J lost 4 bases, with 17 bases between them. Germline values: CDR1 LGHDT, CDR2 YNNKEL (reference sequence). CDR3 in DNA: TGTGCCAGCAGCCAAGCCTTTGGGGGGGCCTACGGAAACACCATATATTTT. Its translation: CASSQAFGGAYGNTIYF.

The V call is TRBV28, the J call TRBJ1-1, with D unresolved. The CDR3 is made up of 15 amino acids. Germline CDR1 is MDHEN and CDR2 is SYDVKM. V gave up 5 bases and J gave up 0 bases, with 13 bases separating them. DNA of the CDR3: TGTGCCAGCAGTACCGGTGGGGTCGTGAACACTGAAGCTTTCTTT. Protein product: CASSTGGVVNTEAFF. The whole variable domain, filled in from reference TRBV28 and TRBJ1-1, reads DVKVTQSSRYLVKRTGEKVFLECVQDMDHENMFWYRQDPGLGLRLIYFSYDVKMKEKGDIPEGYSVSREKKERFSLILESASTNQTSMYLCASSTGGVVNTEAFFGQGTRLTVV.

The DNA of the CDR3 is TGCGCCAGCAGTGAACAGGGGGCACGTGAGCAGTTCTTC. Its translation: CASSEQGAREQFF. V and J are TRBV10-1 and TRBJ2-1, with TRBD1 matching over 9 bases. CDR1 and CDR2 from the germline V gene are WNHNN and SYGVQD (reference sequence). The V segment lost 3 bases and the J segment 9 bases; nucleotides outside the gene matches: 3. The CDR3 has 13 residues.

The rearrangement joins TRBV9 to TRBJ1-1; 7 bases match TRBD1. Germline V gene sequence: CDR1 SGDLS, CDR2 YYNGEE. With V trimmed by 3 bases and J by 4 bases, 9 bases remained unmatched. CDR3 size: 15 residues. The CDR3 sequence: CASSAGRTGVTEAFF. The CDR3 DNA reads TGTGCCAGCAGCGCGGGCAGGACAGGAGTCACTGAAGCTTTCTTT.

This clone was seen just once. The chain links TRBV5-1 to TRBJ2-2; 9 bases match TRBD1. The trim removed 4 bases at V and 0 bases at J, leaving 19 bases unmatched. The CDR3 loop spans 21 amino acids. The germline V gene has CDR1 SGHRS and CDR2 YFSETQ. In DNA form, the CDR3 reads TGCGCCAGCAGCCCGGACAGGGGCCCGGGACTCAGAAAATCGAACACCGGGGAGCTGTTTTTT. This gives the protein CASSPDRGPGLRKSNTGELFF.

The chain uses TRBV7-8 and TRBJ2-3; 8 nucleotides agree with TRBD2. Unmatched junction bases numbered 10, after V lost 4 bases and J lost 4 bases. Per germline, CDR1 SGHVS and CDR2 FQNEAQ. The CDR3 length is 16 residues. This CDR3 is CASSSDGRGFADTQYF. For the CDR3, the DNA is TGTGCCAGCAGCTCGGACGGGAGGGGGTTCGCAGATACGCAGTATTTT.

The V and J genes are TRBV4-1 and TRBJ1-1; D possibly corresponds to TRBD1 (6 bases). CDR3 size: 16 residues. Germline V CDR1 and CDR2: MGHRA, YSYEKL. Trimming removed 0 bases at V and 5 bases at J, with 16 bases between. The CDR3 DNA reads TGCGCCAGCAGCCAAGATCCGGGGGGGCTTCGGACTGAAGCTTTCTTT. Translating it yields CASSQDPGGLRTEAFF.

This clone appeared a single time. V and J are TRBV14 and TRBJ2-7; D is unresolved. The V gene's germline CDR1 is SGHDN and CDR2 FVKESK. The V and J ends lost 1 base and 4 bases respectively, with 8 bases between them. The CDR3 sequence is 13 residues long. The CDR3 nucleotides are TGTGCCAGCAGCCAAGTAATAGGGTACGAGCAGTACTTC. Amino acid sequence: CASSQVIGYEQYF.

This clone occurred once. CDR3 DNA sequence: TGCAGCGTTGCCCGCGGGAGTTCGGGGTCGGGGCAAGAGACCCAGTACTTC. Translating gives CSVARGSSGSGQETQYF. The V call is TRBV29-1, the J call TRBJ2-5, with 7 bases that match TRBD2. J lost 2 bases, V lost 4 bases, and 16 bases had no gene match. Germline CDR1 reads SQVTM; CDR2 reads ANQGSEA. This CDR3 comprises 17 residues.